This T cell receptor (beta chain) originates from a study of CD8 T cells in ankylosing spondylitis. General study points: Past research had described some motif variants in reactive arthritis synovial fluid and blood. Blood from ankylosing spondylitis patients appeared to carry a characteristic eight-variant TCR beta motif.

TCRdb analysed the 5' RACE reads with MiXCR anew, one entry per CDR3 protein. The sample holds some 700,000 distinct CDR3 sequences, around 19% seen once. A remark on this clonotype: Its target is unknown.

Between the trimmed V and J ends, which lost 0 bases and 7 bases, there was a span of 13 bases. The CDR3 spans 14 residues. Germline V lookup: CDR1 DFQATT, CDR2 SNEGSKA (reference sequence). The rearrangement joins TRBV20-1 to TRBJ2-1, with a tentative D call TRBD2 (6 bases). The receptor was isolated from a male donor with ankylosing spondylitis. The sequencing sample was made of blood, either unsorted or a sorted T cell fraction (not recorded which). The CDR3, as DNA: TGCAGTGCTAGAGAGGGCGGGAAAGGTAATGAGCAGTTCTTC. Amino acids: CSAREGGKGNEQFF.